This T cell receptor (beta chain) was profiled in a study of CD8 T cells in cerebrospinal fluid in Alzheimer's disease (dated by TCRdb to 2018 to 2020). The study in broad terms: CSF T cell clonal expansion was assessed with two single-cell approaches: plate-based nested PCR sequencing and droplet-based sequencing. The study tested whether clonally expanded T cells were present in cerebrospinal fluid from healthy elderly individuals and from patients with neurodegenerative disease. In the droplet-based CSF analysis comparing patients with controls, there were some ten healthy controls (10,876 cells) and some ten patients with MCI or Alzheimer's disease (10,391 cells). CSF gene-expression analysis, which included Parkinson's disease patients, covered 24 samples in total.

Acute infectious disease was absent in all participants, and all participants were in good physical condition. Biomarkers including neurofilament, amyloid-beta and tau were used to confirm neurodegeneration in the patients. A live/dead marker was used to sort live CSF cells for droplet-based sequencing. CSF was obtained by lumbar puncture, and immune cells were pelleted by centrifugation at 300g. Each CSF sample was examined for red blood cells, and any sample with blood contamination was excluded. CSF cells were cryopreserved in freezing medium, frozen overnight at -80 degrees C, and subsequently stored in liquid nitrogen. Before analysis, CSF samples were kept in storage for less than seven months. About this clonotype: No cognate antigen has been identified for it.

Library preparation used 10x single-cell sequencing. 10X Genomics single-cell V(D)J and 5' gene-expression libraries were used to profile CSF cells. An Illumina NextSeq550 was used to sequence CSF single-cell TCR libraries. The authors' pipeline ran thus. V(D)J reads were aligned to the vdj-GRCh38 alts ensemble 2.0.0 reference and processed with the Cell Ranger vdj pipeline. Clonotypes were defined as cell barcodes sharing the same set of productive CDR3 nucleotide sequences. To link clonality with transcriptional profiles, clonotype information was incorporated into Seurat v3.0 gene-expression metadata. Any CSF cell with more than 1,800 genes, more than 7,500 UMIs or more than 10% mitochondrial reads was excluded. CDR3-beta sequences were compared against VDJdb to identify TCRs with known antigen specificity. Only TCRs with complete alpha and beta chains were included in the network analysis of clone sharing, which used the R package qgraph. Based on TCRdb reprocessing of the reads, there is one entry per CDR3 protein sequence, and DNA is missing. The authors' filters were not applied to this entry. The sample table includes around 1,400 distinct CDR3 sequences. The ten most abundant clones make up just under 20% of the sample.

Measured from the cysteine to the phenylalanine, the CDR3 is 13 residues long. The entry carries no DNA sequence. The germline V gene (reference sequence) gives CDR1 as SEHNR and CDR2 as FQNEAQ. The paper's findings and limits, for the study overall: The EBV-specific clones were neither the most highly expanded clones nor enriched among patients. The largest CSF clone made up a higher percentage of TCRs in patients with MCI or Alzheimer's disease than in controls. Finding EBV-specific TCRs in CSF, the authors cautioned, does not establish a causal link between EBV and Alzheimer's disease. Only samples with detectable clones went into the overall clonality comparison: around eleven healthy, 5 MCI, 5 AD, and 6 PD. When the data were pooled, 4 of 6 Alzheimer's patients but only 1 of 10 healthy subjects had a highly expanded clone, defined as one making up at least 3% of TCRs.

The receptor comes from a human donor with mild cognitive impairment. The chain is assembled from TRBV7-9 and TRBJ2-3. The specimen was cerebrospinal fluid. This receptor has the CDR3 CASSLDVADTQYF.